This record concerns one T cell receptor (beta chain) sequence. Data came from immunoSEQ multiplex PCR; TCRdb stores just in-frame clones and leaves some out. The table lists 60,000 or so clones, roughly nine tenths of them singletons. This record belongs to a study of T cell changes during pregnancy in multiple sclerosis. This TCR came from a female donor with multiple sclerosis, enrolled in a pregnancy study. Sequences were derived from peripheral blood, sampled before pregnancy.

The CDR3 loop reads CASTPGVVKETQYF. The DNA for the CDR3 is TGTGCCAGCACTCCGGGGGTAGTTAAAGAGACCCAGTACTTC. The rearrangement uses TRBV6-6 and TRBJ2-5; D possibly corresponds to TRBD2 (6 bases). Trimming pared 7 bases from V and 3 bases from J, leaving 15 bases between. The germline gives CDR1 MNHNY, CDR2 SVGAGI (reference sequence). The CDR3 has 14 residues.